This is a list of T cell receptor beta chains from one sample in a study of shared clonotypes between healthy human individuals. The assay was immunoSEQ multiplex PCR, and TCRdb's table has in-frame clones only and misses some. The repertoire includes 2.5 million or so clones, around nine tenths of them detected once, and 0.14% sits in the top ten. Sequenced input: naive CD4+ T cells sorted from blood. Source of these receptors: a man aged 18-30 years in good health. Each CDR3 is given with its conserved first and last residue. Each record gives: V gene, J gene, D gene, CDR3 protein, CDR3 DNA. D genes are given only for firm matches.

V gene: TRBV2; J gene: TRBJ2-7; D gene: .; CDR3 protein: CASSERSGLLSYEQYF; CDR3 DNA: TGTGCCAGCAGTGAAAGGTCAGGGCTTCTCTCCTACGAGCAGTACTTC
V gene: TRBV6-5; J gene: TRBJ2-3; D gene: TRBD2; CDR3 protein: CASSQTSGGASVGYF; CDR3 DNA: TGTGCCAGCAGTCAGACTAGCGGGGGCGCTAGTGTGGGGTATTTT
V gene: TRBV2; J gene: TRBJ1-4; D gene: .; CDR3 protein: CASRLEDFREKLFF; CDR3 DNA: TGTGCCAGCAGGTTGGAGGATTTTCGCGAAAAACTGTTTTTT
V gene: TRBV14; J gene: TRBJ2-2; D gene: TRBD1; CDR3 protein: CASSLWTGATGELFF; CDR3 DNA: TGTGCCAGCAGCCTATGGACAGGGGCCACCGGGGAGCTGTTTTTT
V gene: TRBV11-2; J gene: TRBJ2-3; D gene: .; CDR3 protein: CASRPGGPDTQYF; CDR3 DNA: TGTGCCAGCAGACCCGGAGGGCCCGATACGCAGTATTTT
V gene: TRBV9; J gene: TRBJ1-1; D gene: .; CDR3 protein: CASSARPATEAFF; CDR3 DNA: TGTGCCAGCAGCGCGAGGCCAGCCACTGAAGCTTTCTTT
V gene: TRBV2; J gene: TRBJ2-2; D gene: TRBD2; CDR3 protein: CASSEGLAGGGWELFF; CDR3 DNA: TGTGCCAGCAGTGAGGGACTAGCGGGAGGGGGCTGGGAGCTGTTTTTT
V gene: TRBV11-2; J gene: TRBJ2-5; D gene: TRBD2; CDR3 protein: CASSLSSGLETQYF; CDR3 DNA: TGTGCCAGCAGCCTGAGTAGCGGGCTAGAGACCCAGTACTTC
V gene: TRBV7-2; J gene: TRBJ2-6; D gene: TRBD1; CDR3 protein: CASSNTGGPYSGANVLTF; CDR3 DNA: TGTGCCAGCAGCAATACAGGGGGGCCATACTCTGGGGCCAACGTCCTGACTTTC
V gene: TRBV28; J gene: TRBJ2-2; D gene: TRBD2; CDR3 protein: CASRGLAGAGELFF; CDR3 DNA: TGTGCCAGCCGGGGACTAGCGGGGGCCGGGGAGCTGTTTTTT
V gene: TRBV5-1; J gene: TRBJ1-1; D gene: TRBD1; CDR3 protein: CASSLGDRGFPNTEAFF; CDR3 DNA: TGCGCCAGCAGCTTGGGGGACAGGGGGTTCCCGAACACTGAAGCTTTCTTT
V gene: TRBV4-1; J gene: TRBJ1-1; D gene: .; CDR3 protein: CASSQAGRLGTEAFF; CDR3 DNA: TGCGCCAGCAGCCAAGCGGGACGCTTGGGAACTGAAGCTTTCTTT
V gene: TRBV9; J gene: TRBJ2-3; D gene: .; CDR3 protein: CASSGASGRSTDTQYF; CDR3 DNA: TGTGCCAGCAGCGGAGCTTCGGGACGGAGCACAGATACGCAGTATTTT
V gene: TRBV5-4; J gene: TRBJ1-3; D gene: TRBD1; CDR3 protein: CASSLGQGTGNTIYF; CDR3 DNA: TGTGCCAGCAGCTTGGGACAGGGGACTGGAAACACCATATATTTT
V gene: TRBV7-2; J gene: TRBJ2-7; D gene: TRBD1; CDR3 protein: CASSPRTGFLEQYF; CDR3 DNA: TGTGCCAGCAGCCCGAGGACAGGATTCCTTGAGCAGTACTTC
V gene: TRBV18; J gene: TRBJ1-3; D gene: .; CDR3 protein: CASSPLRVTSGNTIYF; CDR3 DNA: TGTGCCAGCTCACCACTCCGGGTTACATCTGGAAACACCATATATTTT
V gene: TRBV27; J gene: TRBJ2-6; D gene: .; CDR3 protein: CASSLSDSGANVLTF; CDR3 DNA: TGTGCCAGCAGTTTATCGGACTCTGGGGCCAACGTCCTGACTTTC
V gene: TRBV5-1; J gene: TRBJ2-7; D gene: .; CDR3 protein: CASSGTSYEQYF; CDR3 DNA: TGCGCCAGCAGCGGCACCTCCTACGAGCAGTACTTC
V gene: TRBV10-3; J gene: TRBJ1-6; D gene: .; CDR3 protein: CAISSSEYLKRVCNSPLHF; CDR3 DNA: TGTGCCATCTCAAGCTCGGAGTATTTGAAAAGGGTATGTAATTCACCCCTCCACTTT
V gene: TRBV5-8; J gene: TRBJ1-1; D gene: .; CDR3 protein: CASIWGVGDTEAFF; CDR3 DNA: TGTGCCAGCATTTGGGGGGTTGGGGACACTGAAGCTTTCTTT
V gene: TRBV2; J gene: TRBJ1-1; D gene: .; CDR3 protein: CASSADGNTEAFF; CDR3 DNA: TGTGCCAGCAGTGCGGATGGGAACACTGAAGCTTTCTTT
V gene: TRBV7-8; J gene: TRBJ1-1; D gene: .; CDR3 protein: CASSFGGGHPRGTEAFF; CDR3 DNA: TGTGCCAGCAGCTTTGGGGGAGGCCATCCCCGGGGCACTGAAGCTTTCTTT
V gene: TRBV29-1; J gene: TRBJ1-2; D gene: TRBD1; CDR3 protein: CSVEEVSGGGEGYGYTF; CDR3 DNA: TGCAGCGTTGAAGAAGTATCAGGGGGCGGGGAGGGTTATGGCTACACCTTC
V gene: TRBV6-5; J gene: TRBJ1-5; D gene: TRBD1; CDR3 protein: CASSRGGQTNQPQHF; CDR3 DNA: TGTGCCAGCAGCCGGGGGGGACAGACCAATCAGCCCCAGCATTTT
V gene: TRBV29-1; J gene: TRBJ1-1; D gene: .; CDR3 protein: CSVSDLRVEPFF; CDR3 DNA: TGCAGCGTCTCAGACCTCAGGGTAGAACCTTTCTTT
V gene: TRBV5-1; J gene: TRBJ2-1; D gene: .; CDR3 protein: CASSLVSGSYNEQFF; CDR3 DNA: TGCGCCAGCAGCTTGGTTAGCGGATCCTACAATGAGCAGTTCTTC